This T cell receptor (beta chain) was recovered during a study of blood T cell repertoires in COVID-19. About the research overall: Donors in the United States, Italy and Spain gave samples during acute or convalescent COVID-19. PBMCs, B-cell-depleted T cells, or T cells provided the cDNA or gDNA that made up the material.

Per the authors' pipeline: Researchers report that nucleated cell counts were estimated from reference gene primer amplification. Data came from immunoSEQ multiplex PCR; TCRdb stores just in-frame clones and leaves some out. The V and J calls and clone size come from that table; D and trimming were worked out from the DNA. The repertoire holds about 35,000 clones, with approximately 81% as singletons. The CDR3 totals 15 residues. Germline V gene data show CDR1 as LNHDA and CDR2 as SQIVND (reference sequence). Trimming removed 2 bases from V and 5 bases from J, with 15 bases in between. Sequencing input: peripheral blood. This chain joins TRBV19 and TRBJ1-1, with D tentatively TRBD1 (5 bases). This TCR was sampled from a man aged 60 to 75 in a cohort sampled during active COVID-19. This chain's CDR3 is CASSISLTGQTEAFF. In DNA form, the CDR3 reads TGTGCCAGTAGTATAAGTCTTACAGGTCAAACTGAAGCTTTCTTT.